Listed below are T cell receptor beta chains from one sample, sequenced in a study of neurological immune-mediated disorders. MiXCR, applied by TCRdb to the 5' RACE reads, yields one record per CDR3 protein. The data contain about 66,000 distinct CDR3 sequences, less than 5.5% of them singletons. The sequencing input was PBMCs. The origin of the receptors is a man aged 25 to 40 with multiple sclerosis. Both conserved end residues are part of each CDR3. Fields, in order: J gene, D gene, clone size, V gene, CDR3 DNA, CDR3 protein. The D gene is left open where the match is weak. Only part of the rows carry a size: once, few, many, or a class if the clone is expanded.

J: TRBJ2-3
D: .
size: many
V: TRBV7-9
DNA: TGTGCCAGCAGCTTAGGTCTGGGGGATACGCAGTATTTT
CDR3: CASSLGLGDTQYF

J: TRBJ2-5
D: .
size: many
V: TRBV5-1
DNA: TGCGCCAGCAGCGGAGTTCGGAAAGACCAAGAGACCCAGTACTTC
CDR3: CASSGVRKDQETQYF

J: TRBJ2-5
D: TRBD1
size: many
V: TRBV20-1
DNA: TGCAGTGCTGTAGACAGGGGAGGCAAAGAGACCCAGTACTTC
CDR3: CSAVDRGGKETQYF

J: TRBJ1-6
D: .
size: many
V: TRBV21-1
DNA: TGTGCCAGCAGCAATAAGCCCGGCAGGGGGTCCTATAATTCACCCCTCCACTTT
CDR3: CASSNKPGRGSYNSPLHF

J: TRBJ1-2
D: TRBD1
size: many
V: TRBV6-6
DNA: TGTGCCAGCAGTTCCGAAGGACAGGGGGGTTGGACCTTC
CDR3: CASSSEGQGGWTF

J: TRBJ1-1
D: .
size: many
V: TRBV20-1
DNA: TGCAGTGCTAGAGACCTAAGTTTACAGTTGAACACTGAAGCTTTCTTT
CDR3: CSARDLSLQLNTEAFF

J: TRBJ1-1
D: .
size: few
V: TRBV21-1
DNA: TGTGCCAGCACCGACAGGGGGAGGATTCCGAACACTGAAGCTTTCTTT
CDR3: CASTDRGRIPNTEAFF

J: TRBJ2-6
D: .
size: many
V: TRBV20-1
DNA: TGCAGTGCTAGGGACTCATCTGGGGCCAACGTCCTGACTTTC
CDR3: CSARDSSGANVLTF

J: TRBJ1-3
D: .
size: many
V: TRBV5-1
DNA: TGCGCCAGCTCGGCAGGGGCTGGAAACACCATATATTTT
CDR3: CASSAGAGNTIYF

J: TRBJ1-1
D: TRBD1
size: many
V: TRBV6-1
DNA: TGTGCCAGCAGTGTACGACAGGGACCGGACACTGAAGCTTTCTTT
CDR3: CASSVRQGPDTEAFF

J: TRBJ1-1
D: .
size: .
V: TRBV29-1
DNA: TGCAGCTCCCGCGAGGGGTTGGACACTGAAGCTTTCTTT
CDR3: CSSREGLDTEAFF

J: TRBJ1-5
D: .
size: many
V: TRBV20-1
DNA: TGCAGTGCTATGAAACAGGGAGTGGGCAGGCCCCAGCATTTT
CDR3: CSAMKQGVGRPQHF

J: TRBJ1-5
D: TRBD1
size: many
V: TRBV27
DNA: TGTGCCAGCAGCTTATCGGGACAGGGAAGGGGTCAGCCCCAGCATTTT
CDR3: CASSLSGQGRGQPQHF

J: TRBJ1-1
D: .
size: .
V: TRBV29-1
DNA: TGCAGCGTTGGCGGGCGGTTGAACACTGAAGCTTTCTTT
CDR3: CSVGGRLNTEAFF

J: TRBJ2-3
D: .
size: few
V: TRBV27
DNA: TGTGCCAGCAGTTGGGCAGGGCGAGGAGATACGCAGTATTTT
CDR3: CASSWAGRGDTQYF

J: TRBJ1-1
D: .
size: many
V: TRBV6-6
DNA: TGTGCCAGCAGTTACTCCCTGAAGGCAGGGGACACTGAAGCTTTCTTT
CDR3: CASSYSLKAGDTEAFF

J: TRBJ2-3
D: TRBD1
size: many
V: TRBV25-1
DNA: TGTGCCAGCAGTCCGACAGGGTCTGCAGATACGCAGTATTTT
CDR3: CASSPTGSADTQYF

J: TRBJ1-2
D: TRBD1
size: many
V: TRBV5-6
DNA: TGTGCCAGCAGCGCCGGGACAGGGTATAACTATGGCTACACCTTC
CDR3: CASSAGTGYNYGYTF

J: TRBJ2-2
D: .
size: many
V: TRBV5-6
DNA: TGTGCCAGCAGCTTGGCCAACAGGCGGAGCACCGGGGAGCTGTTTTTT
CDR3: CASSLANRRSTGELFF

J: TRBJ1-2
D: TRBD1
size: .
V: TRBV19
DNA: TGTGCCAGTAGAGCCGGGACAGGGCCCCTCTATGGCTACACCTTC
CDR3: CASRAGTGPLYGYTF

J: TRBJ1-2
D: .
size: .
V: TRBV5-1
DNA: TGCGCCAGCAGCTCGCAACCGGGAAACAGGGTACCCTATGGCTACACCTTC
CDR3: CASSSQPGNRVPYGYTF

J: TRBJ1-1
D: .
size: few
V: TRBV12-3/TRBV12-4
DNA: TGTGCCAGCAGACCCGACGGGGTGGGGGGGAACACTGAAGCTTTCTTT
CDR3: CASRPDGVGGNTEAFF

J: TRBJ1-2
D: .
size: .
V: TRBV4-1
DNA: TGCGCCAGCAGCCAAGTCGGAAGGGTAGTGCGTGGCTACACCTTC
CDR3: CASSQVGRVVRGYTF

J: TRBJ2-1
D: TRBD2
size: many
V: TRBV20-1
DNA: TGCAGTGCTAGACCTAGCGGGGGGGCTGAGACCTACAATGAGCAGTTCTTC
CDR3: CSARPSGGAETYNEQFF

J: TRBJ1-4
D: .
size: many
V: TRBV12-3/TRBV12-4
DNA: TGTGCCAGCAGTTTAGCTAGACTAGGTGAAAAACTGTTTTTT
CDR3: CASSLARLGEKLFF

J: TRBJ1-5
D: .
size: many
V: TRBV18
DNA: TGTGCCAGCTCACCAGGGAGTGAGGAGCCCCAGCATTTT
CDR3: CASSPGSEEPQHF